A selection of T cell receptor beta chains follows, all from one sample in a study of T cell responses to AZD1222 COVID-19 vaccine. The table came from immunoSEQ multiplex PCR; TCRdb's copy has only in-frame clones and leaves some out. This table has about 120,000 clones, about nine tenths appearing once. Material: peripheral blood, obtained 28 days after the second AZD1222 dose. The receptors were gathered from an adult who received the AZD1222 COVID-19 vaccine. Both conserved end residues are part of each CDR3. D genes are given only for firm matches. Size is stated for part of the rows, as once, few or many counts, or as a class when the clone is expanded.

TRBV7-9,-,TRBJ1-1,-,TGTGCCAGCAGCACCCGAGAGGCTGATGAAGCTTTCTTT,CASSTREADEAFF
TRBV18,-,TRBJ2-3,-,TGTGCCAGCTCACCAACGAGCACAGATACGCAGTATTTT,CASSPTSTDTQYF
TRBV6-6,once,TRBJ2-1,TRBD2,TGTGCCAGCAGTACCGCTAGCGGGGGGTTCTACAATGAGCAGTTCTTC,CASSTASGGFYNEQFF
TRBV6-5,-,TRBJ2-1,-,TGTGCCAGCACCAGGGGCAGGGGTTCCTACAATGAGCAGTTCTTC,CASTRGRGSYNEQFF
TRBV5-6,-,TRBJ1-5,-,TGTGCCAGCAGCTTGGCCCGCGCCAGGGTGGGGCATCAGCCCCAGCATTTT,CASSLARARVGHQPQHF
TRBV14,-,TRBJ2-1,-,TGTGCCAGCAGCCAAAGTCGGGGGACCTACAATGAGCAGTTCTTC,CASSQSRGTYNEQFF
TRBV6-5,-,TRBJ1-2,TRBD1,TGTGCCAGCAGCAGGGACAGGGGAATTGGCTACACCTTC,CASSRDRGIGYTF
TRBV7-9,-,TRBJ2-1,-,TGTGCCAGCAGCCTAACGATGACAAACAATGAGCAGTTCTTC,CASSLTMTNNEQFF
TRBV5-1,-,TRBJ1-3,-,TGCGCCAGCAGCTTGTGGGGGAGCTCTGGAAACACCATATATTTT,CASSLWGSSGNTIYF
TRBV10-3,-,TRBJ1-1,TRBD1,TGTGCCATCAGTTTGGCGGACAGGGACACTGAAGCTTTCTTT,CAISLADRDTEAFF
TRBV6-5,-,TRBJ2-7,TRBD1,TGTGCCAGCAGGACCGCGACAGGGGTTACCTACGAGCAGTACTTC,CASRTATGVTYEQYF
TRBV7-8,-,TRBJ1-1,-,TGTGCCAGCAGCTTATTGGTTATACCGAACACTGAAGCTTTCTTT,CASSLLVIPNTEAFF
TRBV7-3,-,TRBJ2-5,-,TGTGCCAGCAGCTTACAGGCACCCACAAAGGGAGAGACCCAGTACTTC,CASSLQAPTKGETQYF
TRBV28,once,TRBJ2-5,TRBD1,TGTGCCAGCACACCGACAGGGCCAGAGACCCAGTACTTC,CASTPTGPETQYF
TRBV29-1,-,TRBJ1-1,-,TGCAGCGTCCATGGTGGGGACCCGAGGAACACTGAAGCTTTCTTT,CSVHGGDPRNTEAFF
TRBV7-9,few,TRBJ1-2,-,TGTGCCAGCAGCTTAGCGCGAGGGATCAACGATGGCTACACCTTC,CASSLARGINDGYTF
TRBV6-2/TRBV6-3,-,TRBJ2-1,TRBD2,TGTGCCAGCAGTTACCCGCGGGGGGGCTCCTACAATGAGCAGTTCTTC,CASSYPRGGSYNEQFF
TRBV5-5,-,TRBJ1-4,-,TGTGCCAGCAGCCCACAAAGCCCCCGGCAAAATGAAAAACTGTTTTTT,CASSPQSPRQNEKLFF
TRBV6-5,-,TRBJ1-2,-,TGTGCCAGCACTTACGGGGGCCAGGTGGGCTACACCTTC,CASTYGGQVGYTF
TRBV6-1,-,TRBJ2-7,-,TGTGCCAGCAGTGACCCTGGACAACGCAGCTCCTACGAGCAGTACTTC,CASSDPGQRSSYEQYF
TRBV7-8,once,TRBJ2-7,TRBD1,TGTGCCAGCAGCCGAGACGCAGGGGGCTGGGACGAGCAGTACTTC,CASSRDAGGWDEQYF
TRBV28,-,TRBJ1-1,-,TGTGCCAGCTGGGCCCGACTGAACACTGAAGCTTTCTTT,CASWARLNTEAFF
TRBV19,-,TRBJ1-2,-,TGTGCCAGTAGTATTGACCGGGACAATTACTATGGCTACACCTTC,CASSIDRDNYYGYTF
TRBV9,-,TRBJ1-3,-,TGTGCCAGCAGCGTAGGGTTAGACCGACTCTCTGGAAACACCATATATTTT,CASSVGLDRLSGNTIYF
TRBV5-4,once,TRBJ1-4,-,TGTGCCAGCAGCCGAACAGGGATTGGGAGTGAAAAACTGTTTTTT,CASSRTGIGSEKLFF
TRBV19,-,TRBJ1-2,-,TGTGCCAGTAGTATTGGAGGAACCGGGAACTATGGCTACACCTTC,CASSIGGTGNYGYTF
TRBV5-4,-,TRBJ1-3,-,TGTGCCAGCAGCTCATCCCCGACACGCTCCTCTGGAAACACCATATATTTT,CASSSSPTRSSGNTIYF
TRBV19,-,TRBJ2-1,TRBD2,TGTGCCAGTAGCACATGGACTAGCGGGGGCGGCTATGAGCAGTTCTTC,CASSTWTSGGGYEQFF
TRBV15,-,TRBJ1-1,-,TGTGCCACCAGCAGGGGATCGTTTATCCCGAATGGTGAAGCTTTCTTT,CATSRGSFIPNGEAFF
TRBV5-5,-,TRBJ1-5,-,TGTGCCAGCAGCCAAATACAGGGTGGCCCAGGTCAGCCCCAGCATTTT,CASSQIQGGPGQPQHF
TRBV4-3,few,TRBJ1-2,-,TGCGCCAGCAGCCAAGGTCAGGGATACCAAAATGGCTACACCTTC,CASSQGQGYQNGYTF
TRBV7-9,few,TRBJ1-1,-,TGTGCCAGCAGCTCGCTTGGGGTGGGATCTGAAGCTTTCTTT,CASSSLGVGSEAFF
TRBV6-2/TRBV6-3,few,TRBJ2-7,TRBD2,TGTGCCAGCAGTGCCAGCGGGAGGGGTACCTACGAGCAGTACTTC,CASSASGRGTYEQYF
TRBV2,few,TRBJ1-2,-,TGTGCCAGCAGAGGGGACTCCTTTTCTTATGGCTACACCTTC,CASRGDSFSYGYTF
TRBV9,-,TRBJ2-2,-,TGTGCCAGCAGCGCCGGAGGGGGAGGAACCGGGGAGCTGTTTTTT,CASSAGGGGTGELFF
TRBV15,-,TRBJ1-6,-,TGTGCCACCAGCAGAGATGTGCAGGAATCACCCCTCCACTTT,CATSRDVQESPLHF
TRBV7-8,-,TRBJ1-5,TRBD1,TGTGCCAGCAGCGGCAACCGGGACAGATATCAGCCCCAGCATTTT,CASSGNRDRYQPQHF
TRBV2,-,TRBJ1-6,-,TGTGCCAGCAGTGGACAGCAGAATTCACCCCTCCACTTT,CASSGQQNSPLHF
TRBV3-1/TRBV3-2,-,TRBJ2-5,-,TGTGCCAGCAGCCAAGGTACGCAGGGAGTGGTATTGGAGACCCAGTACTTC,CASSQGTQGVVLETQYF
TRBV24-1,-,TRBJ1-2,-,TGTGCCACCAGTCAAGGGAGCTATGGCTACACCTTC,CATSQGSYGYTF
TRBV5-1,-,TRBJ1-1,-,TGCGCCAGCAGCCCAGAACCGGGGGTGAACACTGAAGCTTTCTTT,CASSPEPGVNTEAFF
TRBV30,-,TRBJ2-2,-,TGTGCCTGGAGTAGTGGGGTCGTGCTCACCGGGGAGCTGTTTTTT,CAWSSGVVLTGELFF
TRBV7-2,-,TRBJ2-3,TRBD2,TGTGCCAGCAGCTTGGTCCCACAGCGGGGGACGCAGTATTTT,CASSLVPQRGTQYF
TRBV5-6,-,TRBJ1-5,TRBD1,TGTGCCAGCAGCGGAGGGACAGGGATTAACCAGCCCCAGCATTTT,CASSGGTGINQPQHF
TRBV7-2,-,TRBJ1-1,TRBD1,TGTGCCAGCAGCGTAACTCGGACAGGGGACACTGAAGCTTTCTTT,CASSVTRTGDTEAFF
TRBV19,-,TRBJ2-5,TRBD1,TGTGCCAGTAGTTCTCGGACAGGGGGAGAGACCCAGTACTTC,CASSSRTGGETQYF
TRBV7-8,-,TRBJ1-5,-,TGTGCCAGCAGGGCTGGCCGCAATCAGCCCCAGCATTTT,CASRAGRNQPQHF
TRBV11-2,once,TRBJ1-1,-,TGTGCCAGCAGCTCGGACAATATCGGGGCTTTCTTT,CASSSDNIGAFF
TRBV5-1,-,TRBJ2-7,-,TGCGCCAGCAGCTTGGACAGGGTACCCTACGAGCAGTACTTC,CASSLDRVPYEQYF
TRBV13,-,TRBJ1-3,-,TGTGCCAGCAGCTTAACGGGGGATAACACCATATATTTT,CASSLTGDNTIYF
TRBV29-1,-,TRBJ1-2,-,TGCAGCGTTCGGGGAACTAACTATGGCTACACCTTC,CSVRGTNYGYTF
TRBV9,once,TRBJ1-2,-,TGTGCCAGCAGCGTTGCTCTTAGCCATGGCTACACCTTC,CASSVALSHGYTF
TRBV27,-,TRBJ1-2,TRBD1,TGTGCCAGCGGAAGACAGGGGGCGAACTATGGCTACACCTTC,CASGRQGANYGYTF
TRBV24-1,-,TRBJ2-3,-,TGTGCCACCAGTGATCGTGGCCTTAGGTATTTT,CATSDRGLRYF
TRBV28,once,TRBJ2-5,TRBD2,TGTGCCAGCAAGCCTAGCGGGGCCCAAGAGACCCAGTACTTC,CASKPSGAQETQYF
TRBV19,-,TRBJ1-4,TRBD1,TGTGCCAGCCGGACAGGGAGGGATGAAAAACTGTTTTTT,CASRTGRDEKLFF
TRBV11-2,-,TRBJ2-1,-,TGTGCCAGCAGCCCGTCCTACAATGAGCAGTTCTTC,CASSPSYNEQFF
TRBV5-5,-,TRBJ1-6,TRBD1,TGTGCCAGCAGCTTACAGGGGATGAATTCACCCCTCCACTTT,CASSLQGMNSPLHF
TRBV10-1,-,TRBJ1-5,-,TGCGCCAGCCCGGGGGGGTTGGAGGAGCCCCAGCATTTT,CASPGGLEEPQHF
TRBV3-1/TRBV3-2,few,TRBJ1-5,-,TGTGCCAGCAGCCAAGCCACCGGGTCTCAGCCCCAGCATTTT,CASSQATGSQPQHF